This is a list of T cell receptor beta chains from one sample in a study of blood T cell repertoires in COVID-19. Sequencing used immunoSEQ multiplex PCR; TCRdb keeps in-frame clones, though not all of them. The sample has 90,000 to 100,000 clones; 65% to 90% are singletons. The sample taken for sequencing was peripheral blood. The receptor set was obtained from a man in his sixties with acute or convalescent COVID-19. Both conserved end residues are part of each CDR3. D genes are given only for firm matches. Rows may omit the clone size; those that give it use once, few, many or a size class.

j_gene | abundance | v_gene | d_gene | CDR3nt | CDR3aa
TRBJ2-2 | NA | TRBV4-1 | NA | TGCGCCAGCAGCCAAGATCGAGTGAACACCGGGGAGCTGTTTTTT | CASSQDRVNTGELFF
TRBJ2-1 | NA | TRBV2 | TRBD2 | TGTGCCAGCAGTGATCCGGGAGGGTACGGTTACAATGAGCAGTTCTTC | CASSDPGGYGYNEQFF
TRBJ1-2 | NA | TRBV18 | TRBD1 | TGTGCCAGCTCATCGACAGGGGGCGCTCGATATGGCTACACCTTC | CASSSTGGARYGYTF
TRBJ2-3 | NA | TRBV5-6 | TRBD1 | TGTGCCAGCAGCTTGGACAGGGGGAACACAGATACGCAGTATTTT | CASSLDRGNTDTQYF
TRBJ2-1 | many | TRBV25-1 | NA | TGTGCCAGCAGTGAACGGGGCGGACAGTACTACAATGAGCAGTTCTTC | CASSERGGQYYNEQFF
TRBJ1-1 | few | TRBV6-1 | TRBD1 | TGTGCCAGCAGTGAAGCTGGGACAGGTTACACTGAAGCTTTCTTT | CASSEAGTGYTEAFF
TRBJ2-3 | NA | TRBV30 | TRBD2 | TGTGCCTGGAGTGTACTAGCGGGGGGAGATACGCAGTATTTT | CAWSVLAGGDTQYF
TRBJ2-6 | NA | TRBV28 | TRBD1 | TGTGCCAGCAGTCGCACGACAGGGGCTGGGGCCAACGTCCTGACTTTC | CASSRTTGAGANVLTF
TRBJ2-1 | once | TRBV7-8 | NA | TGTGCCAGCAGCTTATCGTTTCAGGGTGTTATCTACAATGAGCAGTTCTTC | CASSLSFQGVIYNEQFF
TRBJ1-2 | NA | TRBV9 | NA | TGTGCCAGCAGCCTAAAACAGGGCTATGGCTACACCTTC | CASSLKQGYGYTF
TRBJ2-2 | few | TRBV2 | NA | TGTGCCAGCAGTGTGGCAGGGAGGCCCGGGGAGCTGTTTTTT | CASSVAGRPGELFF
TRBJ1-5 | NA | TRBV18 | TRBD1 | TGTGCCAGCTCACGGTCCGGGACAGGGAATCAGCCCCAGCATTTT | CASSRSGTGNQPQHF
TRBJ2-5 | NA | TRBV9 | NA | TGTGCCAGCAGCGTAGGGTTCGAGCGTGAGACCCAGTACTTC | CASSVGFERETQYF
TRBJ2-7 | NA | TRBV9 | NA | TGTGCCAGCAGCCAAGGGGGGGGCTACGAGCAGTACTTC | CASSQGGGYEQYF
TRBJ1-5 | NA | TRBV28 | TRBD1 | TGTGCCAGCAGTCCGGACAGGGACAATCAGCCCCAGCATTTT | CASSPDRDNQPQHF
TRBJ2-1 | NA | TRBV29-1 | NA | TGCAGCGTCGGACAGACTATCAATGAGCAGTTCTTC | CSVGQTINEQFF
TRBJ1-6 | NA | TRBV27 | TRBD1 | TGTGCCAGCAGGACAACAGGGGGCAATTCACCCCTCCACTTT | CASRTTGGNSPLHF
TRBJ2-5 | NA | TRBV5-1 | TRBD1 | TGCGCCAGCAGCTCCAACCCCGGGACAGGGGGCGACCGGGAGACCCAGTACTTC | CASSSNPGTGGDRETQYF
TRBJ1-4 | NA | TRBV4-1 | NA | TGCGCCAGCAGCCAAGGAGCTAGGAATGAAAAACTGTTTTTT | CASSQGARNEKLFF
TRBJ1-1 | NA | TRBV19 | TRBD1 | TGTGCCAGTAGTCGGTGGACAGGGGGGGAAGCTTTCTTT | CASSRWTGGEAFF
TRBJ1-3 | once | TRBV28 | TRBD1 | TGTGCCACCCTGGGACAGCCCTCTGGAAACACCATATATTTT | CATLGQPSGNTIYF
TRBJ1-2 | NA | TRBV7-2 | NA | TGTGCCAGCAGCTTAGCGGGCGGCTACACCTTC | CASSLAGGYTF
TRBJ1-1 | NA | TRBV7-3 | TRBD1 | TGTGCCAGCAGCCTCCGGGACAGGGAGAGGGCTTTCTTT | CASSLRDRERAFF
TRBJ1-1 | NA | TRBV5-5 | NA | TGTGCCAGCAGCCCCTCCCAGGGAGGGATGAACACTGAAGCTTTCTTT | CASSPSQGGMNTEAFF
TRBJ1-5 | NA | TRBV7-2 | NA | TGTGCCAGCAGCTTAAGAGAGAATAGCAATCAGCCCCAGCATTTT | CASSLRENSNQPQHF
TRBJ2-3 | NA | TRBV7-2 | TRBD2 | TGTGCCAGCAGCTTAACCTATAGCGGGGGTGTTAGCACAGATACGCAGTATTTT | CASSLTYSGGVSTDTQYF
TRBJ1-1 | NA | TRBV19 | NA | TGTGCCAGTAGTATAGATCTATGGGGAGGAAGGCTGAACACTGAAGCTTTCTTT | CASSIDLWGGRLNTEAFF
TRBJ2-3 | once | TRBV5-6 | NA | TGTGCCAGCAGCTTTACGGGTGGCTACACAGATACGCAGTATTTT | CASSFTGGYTDTQYF
TRBJ2-2 | NA | TRBV2 | NA | TGTGCCAGCAGGAGACAAGGACTCGGCGGGGAGCTGTTTTTT | CASRRQGLGGELFF
TRBJ2-5 | NA | TRBV13 | TRBD2 | TGTGCCAGCAGCCCACTCCCTAGCGGGGGCCAAGAGACCCAGTACTTC | CASSPLPSGGQETQYF
TRBJ2-5 | NA | TRBV10-1 | NA | TGCGCCAGAGAACAGGGCCTAGAGACCCAGTACTTC | CAREQGLETQYF
TRBJ2-4 | NA | TRBV5-5 | NA | TGTGCCAGCAGCTTAAGGACTTCCCCCGGGGTAGCCAAAAACATTCAGTACTTC | CASSLRTSPGVAKNIQYF
TRBJ1-2 | NA | TRBV30 | TRBD1 | TGTGCCTGGATGGGGGACAGAGATAACTATGGCTACACCTTC | CAWMGDRDNYGYTF
TRBJ1-1 | NA | TRBV18 | TRBD1 | TGTGCCAGCTCACTAGGACAGGGCAAGAACACTGAAGCTTTCTTT | CASSLGQGKNTEAFF
TRBJ1-2 | NA | TRBV7-9 | TRBD1 | TGTGCCAGCATCGGGACAGGGGGGACGTATGTAGGGGCGTATGGCTACACCTTC | CASIGTGGTYVGAYGYTF
TRBJ1-5 | NA | TRBV7-8 | NA | TGTGCCAGCAGCTTTAGACAGACCAGCAATCAGCCCCAGCATTTT | CASSFRQTSNQPQHF
TRBJ1-2 | NA | TRBV5-6 | NA | TGTGCCAGCAGCTCTCTAAGGACAGTCTATGGCTACACCTTC | CASSSLRTVYGYTF
TRBJ1-5 | NA | TRBV28 | NA | TGTGCCAGCAGTCTAACCGGGGGTACCAATCAGCCCCAGCATTTT | CASSLTGGTNQPQHF
TRBJ1-2 | NA | TRBV3-1/TRBV3-2 | NA | TGTGCCAGCAGCCACGTTATCTATGGCTACACCTTC | CASSHVIYGYTF
TRBJ1-5 | NA | TRBV18 | NA | TGTGCCAGCCAGGACAGCCAGATTCAGCCCCAGCATTTT | CASQDSQIQPQHF
TRBJ1-1 | few | TRBV3-1/TRBV3-2 | NA | TGTGCCAGCTCCAAGGGGAAGAACACTGAAGCTTTCTTT | CASSKGKNTEAFF
TRBJ2-1 | NA | TRBV5-1 | TRBD2 | TGCGCCAGCAGCTTGAGAGGCGGGGGGGCCTCCTACAATGAGCAGTTCTTC | CASSLRGGGASYNEQFF
TRBJ2-7 | NA | TRBV20-1 | NA | TGCAGTGCCACCGGAGTTTACGAGCAGTACTTC | CSATGVYEQYF
TRBJ1-5 | few | TRBV20-1 | TRBD1 | TGCAGTGCTAGTGCCAGAGGGGGCCCTTATAGCAATCAGCCCCAGCATTTT | CSASARGGPYSNQPQHF
TRBJ2-5 | few | TRBV6-5 | NA | TGTGCCAGCAGTTACTCGCTCGGGCAAGAGACCCAGTACTTC | CASSYSLGQETQYF
TRBJ2-3 | NA | TRBV7-3 | TRBD2 | TGTGCCAGCAGCTTAAGGGCTAGCGGGGGGGCAGATACGCAGTATTTT | CASSLRASGGADTQYF
TRBJ2-5 | NA | TRBV11-2 | NA | TGTGCCAGCACCGACACTCAAGAGACCCAGTACTTC | CASTDTQETQYF
TRBJ1-1 | NA | TRBV5-6 | TRBD1 | TGTGCCAGCAGCTTGCCCCGGACAGGGATGAACACTGAAGCTTTCTTT | CASSLPRTGMNTEAFF
TRBJ2-5 | NA | TRBV7-2 | TRBD2 | TGTGCCAGCAGCTTAGCGAGACTAGCGGGGGGGCTAAGAGAGACCCAGTACTTC | CASSLARLAGGLRETQYF